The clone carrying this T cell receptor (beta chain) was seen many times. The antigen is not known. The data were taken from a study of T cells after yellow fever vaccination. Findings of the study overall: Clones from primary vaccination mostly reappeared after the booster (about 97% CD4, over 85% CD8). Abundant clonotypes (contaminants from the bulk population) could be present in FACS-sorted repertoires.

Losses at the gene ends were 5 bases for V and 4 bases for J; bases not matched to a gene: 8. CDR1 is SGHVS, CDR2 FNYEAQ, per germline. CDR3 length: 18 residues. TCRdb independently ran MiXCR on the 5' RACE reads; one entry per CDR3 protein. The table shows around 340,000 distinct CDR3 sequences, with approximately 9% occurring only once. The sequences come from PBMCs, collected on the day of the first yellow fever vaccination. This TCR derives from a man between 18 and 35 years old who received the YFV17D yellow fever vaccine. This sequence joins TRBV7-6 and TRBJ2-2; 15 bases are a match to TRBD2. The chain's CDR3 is CASSRTSGGALGTGELFF. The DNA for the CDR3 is TGTGCCAGCAGCCGGACTAGCGGGGGGGCGCTGGGCACCGGGGAGCTGTTTTTT.